These T cell receptor beta chains were read from a single sample in a study of T cells after yellow fever vaccination. In TCRdb, the 5' RACE reads were re-called with MiXCR into one record per CDR3 protein. This table has about 510,000 distinct CDR3 sequences, 20% to 25% appearing once. This specimen consisted of PBMCs, obtained 21 days after the first yellow fever vaccination. The receptors come from a man between 18 and 29 years old who received the YFV17D yellow fever vaccine. The CDR3 runs from the conserved cysteine through the conserved F or W. A D gene is named only where the DNA matches it firmly. The listing skips clone size in some rows; elsewhere it reads once, few, many or a size class.

J gene	clone size	V gene	D gene	CDR3 protein	CDR3 DNA
TRBJ1-3	few	TRBV5-6	.	CASSLPSSGNTIYF	TGTGCCAGCAGCTTGCCCTCCTCTGGAAACACCATATATTTT
TRBJ2-7	few	TRBV7-2	.	CASSSTGGPPAGEQYF	TGTGCCAGCAGCTCCACTGGGGGGCCCCCAGCTGGAGAGCAGTACTTC
TRBJ1-2	.	TRBV6-5	TRBD1	CASSYSQGATYGYTF	TGTGCCAGCAGTTACTCACAGGGGGCGACGTATGGCTACACCTTC
TRBJ1-1	.	TRBV5-1	.	CASSINANTEAFF	TGCGCCAGCAGCATCAATGCGAACACTGAAGCTTTCTTT
TRBJ1-4	.	TRBV28	TRBD1	CASSLQGALSEKLFF	TGTGCCAGCAGCCTACAGGGGGCTCTAAGTGAAAAACTGTTTTTT
TRBJ2-7	.	TRBV30	TRBD1	CAWSVNRGASYEQYF	TGTGCCTGGAGTGTTAACAGGGGGGCTTCCTACGAGCAGTACTTC
TRBJ2-1	.	TRBV4-1	TRBD2	CASSPGLAANEQFF	TGCGCCAGCAGCCCCGGACTAGCTGCCAATGAGCAGTTCTTC
TRBJ1-3	.	TRBV20-1	.	CSARDRRDTIYF	TGCAGTGCTAGAGATCGGCGGGACACCATATATTTT
TRBJ1-2	few	TRBV5-1	TRBD1	CASSLAGTGDGYTF	TGCGCCAGCAGCTTGGCTGGGACAGGGGACGGCTACACCTTC
TRBJ2-5	few	TRBV9	.	CASSVGGLQETQYF	TGTGCCAGCAGCGTAGGGGGGCTTCAAGAGACCCAGTACTTC
TRBJ1-2	.	TRBV20-1	.	CSARYRVDGYTF	TGCAGTGCTAGATATAGGGTTGATGGCTACACCTTC
TRBJ2-1	.	TRBV11-2	TRBD1	CASRHDRVSYNEQFF	TGTGCCAGCAGACACGACAGGGTCTCCTACAATGAGCAGTTCTTC
TRBJ2-2	few	TRBV19	TRBD1	CASRAGTEGPGELFF	TGTGCCAGTAGGGCCGGGACAGAGGGTCCCGGGGAGCTGTTTTTT